This TCR beta chain was identified in a study of blood T cell repertoires in COVID-19. On the study more broadly: Specimens from acute and convalescent COVID-19 originated in the United States, Italy and Spain. Sample material is recorded as cDNA or gDNA derived from T cells, B-cell-depleted T cells, or PBMCs.

As originally analysed: Reference gene primer amplification in the assay estimated nucleated cell counts. Produced via immunoSEQ multiplex PCR; TCRdb's table is partial and in-frame only. For V, J and clone size, that table is used; D and trimming come from the DNA. Seen here are approximately 190,000 clones, under 90% observed once, and the top ten hold about 7%. The germline V gene has CDR1 ENHRY and CDR2 SYGVKD. CDR3 size: 12 residues. Between the trimmed V and J ends, which lost 3 bases and 7 bases, there was a span of 9 bases. The specimen was peripheral blood. This chain connects TRBV10-3 to TRBJ1-1; D possibly corresponds to TRBD1 (6 bases). This sequence originates from a man between 60 and 75 years old with acute or convalescent COVID-19. In DNA form, the CDR3 reads TGTGCCATCAGTGATTCAGGGGATGAAGCTTTCTTT. Its translation: CAISDSGDEAFF.